Each of the 11 T cell receptor beta chains below was sequenced from the same sample in a study of regulatory T cells in long-lasting Graves disease. Assembly of TCR beta libraries relied on iRepertoire HTBI primers together with Arm-PCR of CDR3 regions. A single record per CDR3 protein comes from TCRdb applying MiXCR to the multiplex PCR reads. The sample lists around 400,000 distinct CDR3 sequences, 15% seen once, with about 8% in the top ten. This sample's time point: newly diagnosed GD, antithyroid drugs for less than 3 months. Extracted PBMC RNA gave rise to the TCR library. The sample was also linked to a second study, of T cells in Graves' hyperthyroidism and ophthalmopathy.

The source was peripheral blood mononuclear cells (PBMCs), collected at new diagnosis, from a patient treated with antithyroid drugs. These receptors were obtained from a middle-aged woman with Graves disease.

This clonotype appeared many times. The V gene is TRBV2, the J gene TRBJ2-2; D not resolved. Germline V CDR1 and CDR2: SNHLY, FYNNEI. Trimming shortened V by 2 bases and J by 4 bases, and 5 bases separated the two germline ends. This CDR3 contains 13 residues. The CDR3 DNA reads as TGTGCCAGCAGTGAAATATTCACCGGGGAGCTGTTTTTT. Amino acid sequence: CASSEIFTGELFF.

This clonotype was seen many times. The V call is TRBV2, the J call TRBJ2-2; 9 bases match TRBD2. The V segment lost 10 bases and the J segment 3 bases; nucleotides outside the gene matches: 12. The germline V gene encodes CDR1 SNHLY and CDR2 FYNNEI. The CDR3 has 16 amino acids. The CDR3 here is CATYPRERGDTGELFF. The DNA of the CDR3 is TGTGCCACCTACCCCCGGGAGCGGGGGGACACCGGGGAGCTGTTTTTT.

This clonotype was recorded many times. The chain employs TRBV12-3 or TRBV12-4 and TRBJ1-4; possible D gene TRBD1, 6 bases. This CDR3 comprises 14 residues. Deletions cut 6 bases from V and 7 bases from J, with 15 bases between. In nucleotides, the CDR3 is TGTGCCAGCAGCTCCGGGACATCGTCTGAAAAACTGTTTTTT. Translated: CASSSGTSSEKLFF.

This chain joins TRBV6-1 and TRBJ1-2; TRBD1 aligns across 7 bases. Unmatched junction bases numbered 10, after V lost 7 bases and J lost 8 bases. There are 13 residues in the CDR3. Germline CDR1 and CDR2: MNHNS and SASEGT. The CDR3 loop is CASTPTGLEGYTF. CDR3 in DNA: TGTGCCAGCACCCCGACAGGGTTGGAGGGCTACACCTTC.

Many counts were recorded for this clonotype. The rearrangement joins TRBV28 to TRBJ2-3, with 7 bases lining up with TRBD1. Germline-derived CDR1 and CDR2 are MDHEN and SYDVKM. The CDR3 spans 16 residues. Losses at the gene ends were 1 base for V and 5 bases for J; bases not matched to a gene: 9. As DNA, the CDR3 is TGTGCCAGCAGTTTATCGACAGGGATTGGTGGAGATACGCAGTATTTT. Translated, it gives CASSLSTGIGGDTQYF. Supplemented by reference TRBV28 and TRBJ2-3, the full variable domain reads DVKVTQSSRYLVKRTGEKVFLECVQDMDHENMFWYRQDPGLGLRLIYFSYDVKMKEKGDIPEGYSVSREKKERFSLILESASTNQTSMYLCASSLSTGIGGDTQYFGPGTRLTVL.

This clonotype was seen ten or more times. The chain recombines TRBV19 with TRBJ1-6, with 10 nucleotides matching TRBD1. Trimming cost V 6 bases and J 9 bases; bases outside gene matches: 8. The CDR3 loop spans 15 amino acids. Looked up from germline, CDR1 is LNHDA and CDR2 is SQIVND (reference sequence). CDR3 residues: CASRTGTGVVSPLHF. CDR3 coding DNA: TGTGCCAGTAGAACCGGGACAGGGGTAGTTTCACCCCTCCACTTT. The whole variable domain, filled in from reference TRBV19 and TRBJ1-6, reads DGGITQSPKYLFRKEGQNVTLSCEQNLNHDAMYWYRQDPGQGLRLIYYSQIVNDFQKGDIAEGYSVSREKKESFPLTVTSAQKNPTAFYLCASRTGTGVVSPLHFGNGTRLTVT.

The chain employs TRBV7-3 and TRBJ2-2; 11 nucleotides agree with TRBD2. The germline gives CDR1 SGHTA, CDR2 FQGTGA. V lost 5 bases to trimming and J lost 3 bases; unmatched junction nucleotides: 11. The CDR3 is 18 amino acids. In DNA, the CDR3 is TGTGCCAGCAGCCCCCGGGGTAGCGGGAGGGTGGACACCGGGGAGCTGTTTTTT. Protein product: CASSPRGSGRVDTGELFF.

V gene TRBV2 combines with J gene TRBJ2-7; possibly TRBD1 for D (6 bases). Germline CDR1 reads SNHLY; CDR2 reads FYNNEI. The CDR3 totals 15 residues. V dropped 6 bases and J dropped 3 bases, with 18 bases sitting between them. The CDR3 loop is CASSQEGRGSYEQYF. CDR3 coding DNA: TGTGCCAGCAGCCAAGAGGGCAGGGGAAGCTACGAGCAGTACTTC.

This clonotype was seen at least ten times. V usage is TRBV3-1 and J usage is TRBJ1-5; the D gene is possibly TRBD1 (6 bases). Per the germline V gene, CDR1 is LGHDT and CDR2 is YNNKEL (reference sequence). This CDR3 has 15 residues. V lost 1 base, J lost 4 bases, and 11 bases lay in between. CDR3: CASSQGIGGNQPQHF. CDR3 in DNA: TGTGCCAGCAGCCAAGGAATAGGGGGAAATCAGCCCCAGCATTTT.

To note about this clonotype: A read error may be the cause here, since a much bigger clone is one base away. The V and J genes are TRBV18 and TRBJ2-3; TRBD1 matches 8 bases. The CDR3 extends over 15 amino acids. V gave up 6 bases and J gave up 4 bases; unmatched junction bases: 9. The germline gives CDR1 KGHSH, CDR2 LQKENI. The CDR3 DNA reads as TGTGCCAGCTCCATGCAGGGGGCGACGGCAGATACGCAGTATTTT. It codes for CASSMQGATADTQYF.

This clonotype was counted many times. This sequence joins TRBV12-3 or TRBV12-4 and TRBJ2-7; a possible D gene is TRBD1 (6 bases). V lost 5 bases, J lost 4 bases, and 18 bases lay in between. The CDR3 totals 15 residues. For the CDR3, the DNA is TGTGCCAGCAGTGGGGGCCCGGACCCGGGTTACGAGCAGTACTTC. Translation gives CASSGGPDPGYEQYF.